What follows is one T cell receptor (beta chain) and its context. This specimen comes from a study of technical replicates of blood from four donors. V gave up 5 bases and J gave up 3 bases; unmatched junction bases: 6. Germline V lookup: CDR1 KGHSH, CDR2 LQKENI. The CDR3 extends over 15 amino acids. The repertoire was sequenced with immunoSEQ multiplex PCR; TCRdb's copy has only in-frame clones and lacks some. The sample has around 79,000 clones, around 94% seen once. This chain links TRBV18 with TRBJ1-4; TRBD1 aligns across 7 bases. The material sequenced was T cells isolated from PBMCs. The sequence was obtained from a human donor in good health. The CDR3 is CASSGPGQPNEKLFF. CDR3 coding DNA: TGTGCCAGCTCAGGACCGGGACAGCCTAATGAAAAACTGTTTTTT.